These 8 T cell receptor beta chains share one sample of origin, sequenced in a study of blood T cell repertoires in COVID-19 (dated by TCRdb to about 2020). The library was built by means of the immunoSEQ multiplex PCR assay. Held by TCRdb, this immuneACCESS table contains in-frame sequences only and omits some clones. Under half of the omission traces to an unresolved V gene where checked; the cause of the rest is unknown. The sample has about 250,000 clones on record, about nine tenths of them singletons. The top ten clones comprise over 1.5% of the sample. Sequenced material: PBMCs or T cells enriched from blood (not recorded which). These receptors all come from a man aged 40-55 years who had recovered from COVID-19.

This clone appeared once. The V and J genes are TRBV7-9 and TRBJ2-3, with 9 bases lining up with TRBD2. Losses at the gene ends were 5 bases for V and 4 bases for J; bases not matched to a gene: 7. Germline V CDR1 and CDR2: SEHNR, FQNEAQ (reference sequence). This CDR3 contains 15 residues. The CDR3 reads CASSRLAGFPDTQYF. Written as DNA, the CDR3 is TGTGCCAGCAGCCGTCTAGCGGGATTCCCAGATACGCAGTATTTT.

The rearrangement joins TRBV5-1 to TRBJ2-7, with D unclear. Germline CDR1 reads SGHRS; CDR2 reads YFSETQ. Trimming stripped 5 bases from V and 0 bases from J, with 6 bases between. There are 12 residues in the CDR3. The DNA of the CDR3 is TGCGCCAGCAGTGACTCCTCCTACGAGCAGTACTTC. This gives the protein CASSDSSYEQYF. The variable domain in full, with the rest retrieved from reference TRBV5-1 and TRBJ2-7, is KAGVTQTPRYLIKTRGQQVTLSCSPISGHRSVSWYQQTPGQGLQFLFEYFSETQRNKGNFPGRFSGRQFSNSRSEMNVSTLELGDSALYLCASSDSSYEQYFGPGTRLTVT.

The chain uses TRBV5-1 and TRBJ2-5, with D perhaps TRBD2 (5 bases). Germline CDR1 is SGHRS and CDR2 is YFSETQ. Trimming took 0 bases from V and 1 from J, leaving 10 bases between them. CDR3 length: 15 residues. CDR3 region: CASSLGPRGQETQYF. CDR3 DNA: TGCGCCAGCAGCTTGGGGCCCCGGGGCCAAGAGACCCAGTACTTC.

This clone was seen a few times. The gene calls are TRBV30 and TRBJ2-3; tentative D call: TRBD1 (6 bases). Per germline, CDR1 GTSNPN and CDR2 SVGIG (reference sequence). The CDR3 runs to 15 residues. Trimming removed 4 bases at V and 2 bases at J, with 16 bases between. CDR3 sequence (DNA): TGTGCCTGGAAGGGGGAGCGTCTTATCACAGATACGCAGTATTTT. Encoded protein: CAWKGERLITDTQYF.

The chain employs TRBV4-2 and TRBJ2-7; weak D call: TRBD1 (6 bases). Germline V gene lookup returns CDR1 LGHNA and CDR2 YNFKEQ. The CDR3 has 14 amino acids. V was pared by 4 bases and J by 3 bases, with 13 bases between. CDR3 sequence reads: CASSRAGTNYEQYF. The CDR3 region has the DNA TGTGCCAGCAGCCGGGCCGGGACAAACTACGAGCAGTACTTC.

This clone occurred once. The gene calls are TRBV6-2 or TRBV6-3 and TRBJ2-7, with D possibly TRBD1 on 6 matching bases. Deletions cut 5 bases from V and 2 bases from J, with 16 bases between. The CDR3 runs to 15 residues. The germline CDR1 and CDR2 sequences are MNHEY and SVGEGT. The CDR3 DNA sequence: TGTGCCAGCAGTGTCTTACAGGGAGTAACCTACGAGCAGTACTTC. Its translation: CASSVLQGVTYEQYF.

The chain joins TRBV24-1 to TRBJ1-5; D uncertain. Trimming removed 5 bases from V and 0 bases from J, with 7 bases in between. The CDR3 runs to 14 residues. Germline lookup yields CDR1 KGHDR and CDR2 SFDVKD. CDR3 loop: CATSATYSNQPQHF. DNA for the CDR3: TGTGCCACCAGTGCCACATATAGCAATCAGCCCCAGCATTTT.

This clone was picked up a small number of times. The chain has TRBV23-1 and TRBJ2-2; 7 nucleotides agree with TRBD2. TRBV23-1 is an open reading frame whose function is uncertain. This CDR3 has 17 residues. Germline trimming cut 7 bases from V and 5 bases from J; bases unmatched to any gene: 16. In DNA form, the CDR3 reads TGCGCCAGCACACGCCCCATGGGGGGGATTGATACCGGGGAGCTGTTTTTT. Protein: CASTRPMGGIDTGELFF.